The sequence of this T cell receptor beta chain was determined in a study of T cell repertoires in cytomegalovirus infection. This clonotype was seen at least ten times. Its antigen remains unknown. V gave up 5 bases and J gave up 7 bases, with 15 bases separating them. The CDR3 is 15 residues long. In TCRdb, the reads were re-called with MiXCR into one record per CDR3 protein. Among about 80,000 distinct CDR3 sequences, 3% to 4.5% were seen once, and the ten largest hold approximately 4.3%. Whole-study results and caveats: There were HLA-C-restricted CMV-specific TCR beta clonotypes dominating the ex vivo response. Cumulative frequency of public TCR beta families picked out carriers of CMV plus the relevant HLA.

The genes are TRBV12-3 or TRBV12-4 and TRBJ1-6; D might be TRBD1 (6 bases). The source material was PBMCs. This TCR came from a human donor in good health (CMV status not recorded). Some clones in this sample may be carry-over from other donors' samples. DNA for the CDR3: TGTGCCAGCAGTCTCCGTCGGGGGGCAAATTCACCCCTCCACTTT. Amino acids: CASSLRRGANSPLHF.